There are many counts of the clone carrying this TCR beta chain. Antigen unknown. The sample originates from a study of Graves' ophthalmopathy and Graves' hyperthyroidism. Study findings and constraints: A 13-signature model separated ophthalmopathy from stable hyperthyroidism, reaching around 88% sensitivity and roughly 84% specificity cross-validated.

The study enrolled ophthalmopathy donors with moderate-to-severe activity, CAS ≥3, NOSPECS ≥4 and duration under 3 months. The study amplified TCR beta CDR3 regions using RNA transcripts. Second-round multiplex PCR followed a first-round RT-PCR using HTBI primers. A single record per CDR3 protein comes from TCRdb applying MiXCR to the multiplex PCR reads. Of 740,000 or so distinct CDR3 sequences in the sample, approximately 40% were seen once. Specimen: peripheral blood. The TCR comes from an adult man with Graves' ophthalmopathy.

CDR3 in amino acids: CASSSGQGGYGYTF. The CDR3 coding sequence is TGTGCCAGCAGCAGCGGGCAGGGTGGCTATGGCTACACCTTC. This chain joins TRBV2 and TRBJ1-2; D may be TRBD1 (5 bases). CDR1 is SNHLY, CDR2 FYNNEI, per germline. The CDR3 loop spans 14 amino acids. V lost 6 bases to trimming and J lost 4 bases, with 15 bases between them.